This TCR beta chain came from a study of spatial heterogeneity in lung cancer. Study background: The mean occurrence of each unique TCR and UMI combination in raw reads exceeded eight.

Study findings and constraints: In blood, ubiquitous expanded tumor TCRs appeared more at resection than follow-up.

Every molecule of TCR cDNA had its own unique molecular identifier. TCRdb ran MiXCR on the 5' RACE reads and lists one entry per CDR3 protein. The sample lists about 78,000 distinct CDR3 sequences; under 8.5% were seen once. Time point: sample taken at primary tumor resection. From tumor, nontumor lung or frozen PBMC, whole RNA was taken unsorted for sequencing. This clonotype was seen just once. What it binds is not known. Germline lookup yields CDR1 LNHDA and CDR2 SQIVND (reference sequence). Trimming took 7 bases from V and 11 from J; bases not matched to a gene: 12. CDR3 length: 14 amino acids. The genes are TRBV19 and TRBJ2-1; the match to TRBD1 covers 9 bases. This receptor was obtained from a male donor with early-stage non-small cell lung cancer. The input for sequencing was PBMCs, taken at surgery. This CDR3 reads CASTPPGTGSKQFF. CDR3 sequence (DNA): TGTGCCAGTACCCCCCCCGGGACAGGGAGCAAGCAGTTCTTC.